Listed here is a single T cell receptor (beta chain). This clonotype was seen ten or more times. Its antigen remains unidentified. Base quality data are lacking; no much larger clone is found one base away. Donors were 39 systemically healthy Caucasian individuals from Russia aged 6 to 90 years. Each donor gave approximately 9.3 milliliters of peripheral blood, collected into EDTA-treated Vacutainer tubes. Ficoll-Paque density-gradient centrifugation was used to isolate PBMCs, with at least 6 million per sample. Total RNA was extracted from PBMCs with Trizol reagent, with at least 6 micrograms obtained per sample. For every donor, flow cytometry on a PBMC aliquot measured the percentage of naive CD45RAhigh/CD27high T cells. From the germline V gene, CDR1 is SGHRS and CDR2 is YFSETQ. V drops 4 bases and J drops 2 bases, leaving 12 bases in between. The CDR3 runs 14 amino acids, cysteine and phenylalanine included. Of all the DNA, just the CDR3 is kept, 42 bases in frame from base 1.

This sample was included in a study of blood T cells in healthy people across ages (dated by TCRdb to about 2015). About the full investigation: In model experiments, template switching captured about one uniquely barcoded TCR beta cDNA molecule for every two T cells. Using deep sequencing normalized with unique cDNA molecular identifiers, the study measured how TCR beta repertoire diversity changes with age. Donors were grouped into four age groups: young (average 16 years), middle-aged (39), aged (roughly 62) and long-lived (around 80). To avoid experimental bias, donors of different ages were randomly spread across the sequencing lanes. Two additional independent replicas of 1 million unique cDNA reads from the same blood draw were analyzed for two donors (one aged 18 to 29 and one aged 80 or older). On the study overall, not on this receptor specifically: Since profiling was done on bulk unsorted PBMCs, naive and antigen-experienced compartments could not be conclusively compared. Observed TCR beta diversity per million T cells fell roughly linearly with age, and a significant reduction was already apparent by age around 40. The percentage of naive T cells measured by flow cytometry correlated strongly with observed TCR beta diversity. Compared with the aged group, more naive CD4+ T cells, fewer expanded clones and increased TCR diversity were shown by the long-lived group, suggesting age selection. Estimates of total diversity from one million sequenced T cells were regarded as lower bounds and underestimates. Because donor CMV infection status was unknown, age-related changes in expanded clonotypes were potentially confounded.

Library preparation used 5' RACE. For sequencing, an Illumina HiSeq 2500 was employed. The second PCR ran for about 6 to 11 cycles and used a J-beta primer mix along with a sample-barcoded 5' primer. Each TCR beta cDNA molecule received a unique molecular identifier from a template-switch 5' adaptor carrying 12 random nucleotides. Each sample yielded at least 2.5 million CDR3-containing paired-end reads. The Mint cDNA synthesis kit, primed by a TRBC-specific oligonucleotide, was used to synthesize first-strand cDNA from all RNA. After uracil-DNA glycosylase treatment, a first 18-cycle PCR used universal primers M1SS and BC2_uni_R on all cDNA. The study's processing was this. Each sample was normalized by randomly selecting 1 million high-quality reads, each carrying a distinct molecular identifier. Instead of being binned into consensus sequences, reads that shared molecular identifiers were thrown out. CDR3 identification, clonotype clustering and error correction used MiTCR with a Q25 quality threshold and the strictest error-elimination algorithm. Lower-bound total TCR beta diversity was estimated with a nonparametric unseen species model using Euler transformation. TCRdb redid the processing of the public reads, applying fastp at Q25 and MiXCR, and retained in-frame beta chains. Duplicate CDR3 protein sequences are folded into a single record with the most common DNA and genes. TCRdb's processing, not the study's, gives the V and J calls here. This sample has over 300,000 distinct CDR3 sequences in its table, and about 49% of those were observed once. Roughly 51% of the sample rests with the top ten.

What was sequenced was blood. This sequence was found in a man aged 55-75 years in good health. The V and J genes are TRBV5-1 and TRBJ2-5; no D gene call is confident. The DNA sequence follows: TGCGCCAGCAGCAAATCGGGCCCGCAAGAGACCCAGTACTTC. Translated, it reads CASSKSGPQETQYF.